The 6 T cell receptor beta chains below were found in one sample sequenced in a study of cytomegalovirus exposure and HLA in healthy donors. Measured with immunoSEQ multiplex PCR; TCRdb has only the in-frame clones, and not every one. The sample lists some 64,000 clones; 95% to 97% were seen once. Sample: PBMCs. Source of these receptors: a woman between 18 and 30 years old in good health and CMV-seronegative.

The chain has TRBV6-4 and TRBJ2-1; tentative D call: TRBD2 (7 bases). This CDR3 is built from 15 residues. Germline V CDR1 and CDR2: MRHNA, SNTAGT. V was pared by 3 bases and J by 1 base, with 10 bases between. CDR3 loop: CASSEGGASYNEQFF. CDR3 DNA: TGTGCCAGCAGTGAGGGGGGGGCTTCCTACAATGAGCAGTTCTTC.

The chain is built from TRBV27 and TRBJ2-2; unclear D gene. The ends were cut back, 5 bases at V and 7 bases at J, with 14 bases in the middle. This CDR3 contains 14 residues. In germline, CDR1 is MNHEY, CDR2 SMNVEV (reference sequence). As DNA, the CDR3 is TGTGCCAGCAGTCCCATCATGGCTTACGGGGAGCTGTTTTTT. Its protein is CASSPIMAYGELFF.

This rearrangement joins TRBV6-4 to TRBJ2-3; weak D call: TRBD2 (6 bases). V was cut by 4 bases and J by 0 bases, with 14 bases left in between. This CDR3 is built from 16 residues. Germline V gives CDR1 MRHNA, CDR2 SNTAGT. CDR3 region: CASSGAAGSSTDTQYF. The DNA of the CDR3 is TGTGCCAGCAGTGGGGCGGCGGGATCCAGCACAGATACGCAGTATTTT.

The J gene is TRBJ1-1, the V gene TRBV11-3; D remains unclear. V lost 1 base to trimming and J lost 1 base, with 4 bases between them. CDR3 length: 13 residues. Germline loops: CDR1 SGHNT, CDR2 YENEEA. Written as DNA, the CDR3 is TGTGCCAGCAGCTTAGGACAGAACACTGAAGCTTTCTTT. This gives the protein CASSLGQNTEAFF.

The chain links TRBV19 to TRBJ2-1; maybe TRBD2 (6 bases). Germline CDR1 and CDR2: LNHDA and SQIVND (reference sequence). Trimming stripped 3 bases from V and 0 bases from J, with 12 bases between. This CDR3 spans 16 amino acids. The CDR3 nucleotides are TGTGCCAGTAGTATCGGAGGGGTGGGCTCCTACAATGAGCAGTTCTTC. Its translation is CASSIGGVGSYNEQFF.

This rearrangement joins TRBV19 to TRBJ1-2; TRBD1 aligns across 8 bases. Germline CDR1 reads LNHDA; CDR2 reads SQIVND (reference sequence). The CDR3 sequence is 15 residues long. Trimming took 6 bases from V and 0 from J; bases not matched to a gene: 6. The CDR3 DNA reads as TGTGCCAGTAGCGCAACAGGGGGAGCTAACTATGGCTACACCTTC. This sequence encodes CASSATGGANYGYTF.